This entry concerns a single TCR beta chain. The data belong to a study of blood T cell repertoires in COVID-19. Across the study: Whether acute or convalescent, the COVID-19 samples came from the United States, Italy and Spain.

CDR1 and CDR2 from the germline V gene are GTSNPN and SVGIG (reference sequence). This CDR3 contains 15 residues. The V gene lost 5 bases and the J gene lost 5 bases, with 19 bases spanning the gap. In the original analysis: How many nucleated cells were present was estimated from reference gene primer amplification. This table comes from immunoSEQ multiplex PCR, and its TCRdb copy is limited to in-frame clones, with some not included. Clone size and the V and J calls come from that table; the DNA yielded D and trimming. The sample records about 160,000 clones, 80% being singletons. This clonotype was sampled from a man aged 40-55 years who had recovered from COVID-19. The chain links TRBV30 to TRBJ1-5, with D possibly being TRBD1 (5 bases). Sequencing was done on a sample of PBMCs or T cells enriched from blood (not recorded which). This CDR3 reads CAWAYGGEAHQPQHF. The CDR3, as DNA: TGTGCCTGGGCCTATGGGGGGGAGGCGCATCAGCCCCAGCATTTT.